Each of the 3 T cell receptor beta chains below was sequenced from the same sample in a study of blood T cell repertoires in COVID-19. Profiling relied on immunoSEQ multiplex PCR, and the TCRdb table lists in-frame clones only, not all of them. This sample has hundreds of thousands of clones, with over 75% found just once. The sample comprised PBMCs or T cells enriched from blood (not recorded which). The receptors were gathered from a woman under 40 who had recovered from COVID-19.

The chain carries TRBV25-1 and TRBJ1-1; TRBD1 matches at 7 bases. The CDR3 consists of 14 residues. From germline, CDR1 is MGHDK and CDR2 SYGVNS. Trimming at V came to 1 base and at J to 11 bases, leaving 10 bases not matched to a gene. The CDR3 reads CASSELGQFPGAFF. In nucleotides, the CDR3 is TGTGCCAGCAGTGAATTGGGACAGTTTCCGGGGGCTTTCTTT.

In DNA, the CDR3 is TGTGCCAGCAGTCCGAGTGGAGGGGGCGGCTATGGCTACACCTTC. It is translated as CASSPSGGGGYGYTF. The chain employs TRBV3-1 (or the pseudogene TRBV3-2) and TRBJ1-2; 7 bases align to TRBD1. V gave up 6 bases and J gave up 4 bases; unmatched junction bases: 11. This CDR3 spans 15 amino acids. CDR1 is LGHDT and CDR2 is YNNKEL in the germline V gene (reference sequence).

The chain links TRBV7-9 to TRBJ1-5; TRBD1 might be the D (5 bases). The germline CDR1 and CDR2 sequences are SEHNR and FQNEAQ (reference sequence). The CDR3 runs 15 residues. V was clipped by 5 bases and J by 4 bases, with 15 bases between them. The CDR3 loop is CASSPTGAPNQPQHF. CDR3 nucleotides: TGTGCCAGCAGCCCTACAGGAGCTCCTAATCAGCCCCAGCATTTT.